This T cell receptor beta chain is drawn from a study of control samples from healthy donors and cancer patients. Germline V gives CDR1 MNHNY, CDR2 SVGAGI (reference sequence). V lost 6 bases and J lost 5, with 13 bases in between. The CDR3 totals 13 residues. Generated by immunoSEQ multiplex PCR, the TCRdb table keeps only in-frame clones and is missing some. This table has 90,000 to 100,000 clones, around three quarters appearing once. What was sequenced was blood. The sequence came from a woman in her thirties in good health. The J gene is TRBJ1-1, the V gene TRBV6-6; a weak D match, TRBD1 (6 bases). CDR3 amino acids: CASSLTGITEAFF. CDR3 nucleotide sequence: TGTGCCAGCAGCCTTACAGGGATTACTGAAGCTTTCTTT.